These 24 T cell receptor beta chains share one sample of origin, sequenced in a study of cytomegalovirus exposure and HLA in healthy donors. Researchers ran the PCR with 60 Vbeta and 13 Jbeta primers. Generated by immunoSEQ multiplex PCR, the TCRdb table keeps only in-frame clones and is missing some. The data show 150,000 to 200,000 clones, 60% to 80% seen once. Sequencing was carried out using PBMCs. All receptors derive from a man aged 18 to 29 in good health and CMV-seropositive.

The chain recombines TRBV16 with TRBJ2-2; D unresolved. The germline CDR1 and CDR2 sequences are KGHSY and FQNENV. This CDR3 is built from 14 residues. The V gene lost 1 base and the J gene lost 5 bases, with 8 bases spanning the gap. CDR3 nucleotides: TGTGCCAGCAGCCAATTCTCTCTGACCGGGGAGCTGTTTTTT. Protein product: CASSQFSLTGELFF.

This clone appeared a few times. The chain recombines TRBV15 with TRBJ2-3, with 11 bases fitting TRBD2. V shed 1 base and J 5 bases; nucleotides not matched to a gene: 8. The germline gives CDR1 LNHNV, CDR2 YYDKDF (reference sequence). CDR3 length: 17 amino acids. This chain's CDR3 is CATSRGAHSGGGDTQYF. Written as DNA, the CDR3 is TGTGCCACCAGCAGAGGAGCTCATAGCGGGGGGGGAGATACGCAGTATTTT.

The V gene is TRBV30, the J gene TRBJ2-7; 9 nucleotides align to TRBD1. CDR1 GTSNPN and CDR2 SVGIG come from the germline V gene (reference sequence). Trimming took 1 base from V and 1 from J; bases not matched to a gene: 5. The CDR3 length is 15 residues. This CDR3 is CAWSDRTGASYEQYF. CDR3 nucleotide sequence: TGTGCCTGGAGTGACCGGACAGGGGCGTCCTACGAGCAGTACTTC.

This chain links TRBV5-6 with TRBJ1-1; D unresolved. Germline lookup yields CDR1 SGHDT and CDR2 YYEEEE. This CDR3 has 14 amino acids. Trimming left V 4 bases short and J 1 base short, with 11 bases between. The CDR3 is CASSPGRRNTEAFF. CDR3 DNA sequence: TGTGCCAGCAGCCCAGGTCGCCGGAACACTGAAGCTTTCTTT.

This rearrangement joins TRBV5-1 to TRBJ1-1; D is possibly TRBD1 (6 bases). Trimming pared 2 bases from V and 0 bases from J, leaving 14 bases between. Germline V gene data show CDR1 as SGHRS and CDR2 as YFSETQ. The CDR3 extends over 16 amino acids. This CDR3 reads CASSLRTAKLNTEAFF. The CDR3 DNA follows: TGCGCCAGCAGCTTAAGGACAGCTAAATTGAACACTGAAGCTTTCTTT.

The chain employs TRBV7-3 and TRBJ2-1; no clear D gene. Trimming took off 2 bases at V and 4 bases at J, with 12 bases between the two ends. The germline V gene encodes CDR1 SGHTA and CDR2 FQGTGA. The CDR3 sequence is 15 residues long. The CDR3 here is CASSLSYTLYNEQFF. Here the CDR3 DNA reads TGTGCCAGCAGCTTATCCTATACCCTATACAATGAGCAGTTCTTC.

The chain is built from TRBV18 and TRBJ1-4, with D perhaps matching TRBD1 (6 bases). V lost 3 bases and J lost 8, with 13 bases in between. Germline V gene data show CDR1 as KGHSH and CDR2 as LQKENI. The CDR3 length is 14 residues. DNA of the CDR3: TGTGCCAGCTCACCCCAGGGGTGGGAGGAAAAACTGTTTTTT. As protein: CASSPQGWEEKLFF.

This chain joins TRBV7-9 and TRBJ2-1, with 8 bases fitting TRBD2. V dropped 8 bases and J dropped 8; count of bases not matched to a gene: 20. In germline, CDR1 is SEHNR, CDR2 FQNEAQ (reference sequence). This CDR3 region has 17 residues. CDR3 residues: CASRSSGHGRALDEQFF. CDR3 sequence (DNA): TGTGCCAGCCGCTCCAGTGGGCACGGGAGGGCCTTGGATGAGCAGTTCTTC. Combining the CDR3 with reference TRBV7-9 and TRBJ2-1 gives the whole variable domain DTGVSQNPRHKITKRGQNVTFRCDPISEHNRLYWYRQTLGQGPEFLTYFQNEAQLEKSRLLSDRFSAERPKGSFSTLEIQRTEQGDSAMYLCASRSSGHGRALDEQFFGPGTRLTVL.

The genes are TRBV7-9 and TRBJ1-2; TRBD1 agrees at 7 bases. Trimming took 6 bases from V and 8 from J; bases not matched to a gene: 12. From germline, CDR1 is SEHNR and CDR2 FQNEAQ (reference sequence). The CDR3 runs to 14 residues. The DNA for the CDR3 is TGTGCCAGCAGGAAATTTACAGGGGCGGGCGGCTACACCTTC. Translation: CASRKFTGAGGYTF.

A few counts support this clone. The chain links TRBV6-6 to TRBJ2-3, with 7 bases matching TRBD2. The CDR3 totals 15 residues. Germline CDR1 reads MNHNY; CDR2 reads SVGAGI (reference sequence). J gave up 2 bases and V 2 bases, and 4 bases lay outside the gene matches. CDR3 in amino acids: CASSYRGLDTDTQYF. The DNA of the CDR3 is TGTGCCAGCAGTTACAGAGGACTAGACACAGATACGCAGTATTTT.

This chain links TRBV29-1 with TRBJ2-7, with TRBD2 as a possible D gene (6 bases). The CDR3 consists of 14 residues. From germline, CDR1 is SQVTM and CDR2 ANQGSEA. The germline V and J ends were trimmed by 4 bases and 6 bases, with 19 bases remaining between them. This CDR3 is CSVVRLGRGREQYF. As DNA, the CDR3 is TGCAGCGTTGTTCGGTTGGGGCGGGGACGCGAGCAGTACTTC.

V usage is TRBV7-6 and J usage is TRBJ2-1; 10 nucleotides agree with TRBD1. Germline CDR1 and CDR2: SGHVS and FNYEAQ. This CDR3 region has 15 residues. The trim removed 2 bases at V and 3 bases at J, leaving 1 base unmatched. The CDR3 region has the DNA TGTGCCAGCAGCTTAAGGACAGGGGGCTACAATGAGCAGTTCTTC. This codes for CASSLRTGGYNEQFF. Based on the CDR3 plus reference TRBV7-6 and TRBJ2-1, the full variable domain is GAGVSQSPRYKVTKRGQDVALRCDPISGHVSLYWYRQALGQGPEFLTYFNYEAQQDKSGLPNDRFSAERPEGSISTLTIQRTEQRDSAMYRCASSLRTGGYNEQFFGPGTRLTVL.

The J gene is TRBJ2-5, the V gene TRBV7-6, with 7 positions matching TRBD1. CDR1 is SGHVS, CDR2 FNYEAQ, per germline. CDR3 length: 16 residues. The J segment lost 2 bases and the V segment lost 4 bases, leaving 10 bases of the junction unmatched. The CDR3 loop reads CASSWHPDREQETQYF. The CDR3 DNA reads as TGTGCCAGCAGCTGGCACCCTGACAGGGAGCAAGAGACCCAGTACTTC.

This rearrangement joins TRBV29-1 to TRBJ2-1; the D is unclear. CDR3 length: 15 residues. V was shortened by 1 base and J by 3 bases, with 13 bases between the two germline ends. Germline CDR1 SQVTM, CDR2 ANQGSEA. The CDR3 DNA is TGCAGCGTTGAAGTGCACTACTCCCACTACAATGAGCAGTTCTTC. Protein product: CSVEVHYSHYNEQFF.

The genes are TRBV28 and TRBJ1-2; a possible D gene is TRBD1 (5 bases). This CDR3 spans 13 amino acids. Germline CDR1 is MDHEN and CDR2 is SYDVKM. V was clipped by 3 bases and J by 8 bases, with 13 bases between them. This CDR3 is CASSFGGYGGYTF. DNA of the CDR3: TGTGCCAGCAGTTTCGGGGGGTACGGCGGCTACACCTTC.

The chain has TRBV27 and TRBJ2-5; tentative D call: TRBD2 (5 bases). Trimming took off 3 bases at V and 5 bases at J, with 10 bases between the two ends. The CDR3 sequence is 13 residues long. CDR1 and CDR2 (germline): MNHEY, SMNVEV (reference sequence). The CDR3 nucleotides read TGTGCCAGCAGTTTCGGGGTGGGGGAGACCCAGTACTTC. It is translated as CASSFGVGETQYF.

This sequence joins TRBV4-1 and TRBJ2-7; D is possibly TRBD2 (5 bases). Trimming shortened V by 0 bases and J by 2 bases, and 17 bases separated the two germline ends. There are 17 residues in the CDR3. The germline V gene has CDR1 MGHRA and CDR2 YSYEKL. CDR3 sequence reads: CASSQDRDFSGTYEQYF. The CDR3 bases are TGCGCCAGCAGCCAAGACAGAGATTTCTCCGGGACCTACGAGCAGTACTTC.

The V and J genes are TRBV19 and TRBJ2-6; 12 nucleotides agree with TRBD1. The trim removed 5 bases at V and 3 bases at J, leaving 8 bases unmatched. The CDR3 extends over 18 amino acids. Germline loops: CDR1 LNHDA, CDR2 SQIVND (reference sequence). Written as DNA, the CDR3 is TGTGCCAGTAGTTCCCGGGACAGGGGGCTGTATGGGGCCAACGTCCTGACTTTC. Amino acid sequence: CASSSRDRGLYGANVLTF.

This chain connects TRBV5-4 to TRBJ2-7, with a weak D call TRBD2 (5 bases). Looked up from germline, CDR1 is SGHNT and CDR2 is YYREEE (reference sequence). Trimming stripped 0 bases from V and 2 bases from J, with 12 bases between. CDR3 length equals 15 residues. DNA of the CDR3: TGTGCCAGCAGCTTGGCCGGAGCGGCGGCCTACGAGCAGTACTTC. It encodes CASSLAGAAAYEQYF.

The table lists this clone with a few counts. Germline is not matched at one junction end, which may reflect a read error. The chain is built from TRBV5-4 and TRBJ1-2; possibly TRBD1 for D (5 bases). The germline gives CDR1 SGHNT, CDR2 YYREEE (reference sequence). The CDR3 sequence is 15 residues long. The CDR3 DNA reads as TGTGCCAGCAGCTTGGGCCCCCAGGGTAGCTATGGCTACCCCTTC. This translates into CASSLGPQGSYGYPF.

This clone was seen only once. The chain couples TRBV20-1 to TRBJ2-7, with a possible D match to TRBD1 (6 bases). CDR1 is DFQATT, CDR2 SNEGSKA, per germline (reference sequence). The germline V and J ends were trimmed by 6 bases and 4 bases, with 10 bases remaining between them. This CDR3 comprises 11 residues. CDR3 nucleotides: TGCAGTGCCAAAGGGGGTTACGAGCAGTACTTC. This encodes CSAKGGYEQYF.

The chain couples TRBV7-8 to TRBJ2-2; a weak D match, TRBD2 (5 bases). The CDR3 consists of 13 residues. The germline V gene has CDR1 SGHVS and CDR2 FQNEAQ. Between the trimmed V and J ends, which lost 0 bases and 6 bases, there was a span of 5 bases. CDR3 sequence reads: CASSLAGAGELFF. CDR3 sequence (DNA): TGTGCCAGCAGCTTAGCCGGGGCCGGGGAGCTGTTTTTT.

This clone came up once. CDR3 sequence: CASSYQRDEIHTDTQYF. CDR3 nucleotide sequence: TGTGCCAGCAGCTATCAGCGGGACGAGATACACACGGATACGCAGTATTTT. The J gene is TRBJ2-3, the V gene TRBV9; 7 nucleotides line up with TRBD2. V shed 4 bases and J 6 bases; nucleotides not matched to a gene: 17. Germline assignment: CDR1 SGDLS and CDR2 YYNGEE. The CDR3 is made up of 17 amino acids.

This clone has just a few counts. This chain joins TRBV6-1 and TRBJ1-5, with D perhaps TRBD1 (5 bases). The CDR3 has 13 residues. The germline V gene has CDR1 MNHNS and CDR2 SASEGT. Trimming removed 7 bases from V and 6 bases from J, with 13 bases in between. The CDR3 loop is CASNEPGGQPQHF. The CDR3 nucleotides are TGTGCCAGCAACGAACCCGGGGGTCAGCCCCAGCATTTT.